This is a list of T cell receptor beta chains from one sample in a study of blood T cells in healthy people across ages. A single record per CDR3 protein comes from TCRdb applying MiXCR to the 5' RACE reads. This sample has 1.2 million to 1.5 million distinct CDR3 sequences, with 45% to 70% found just once. Sequencing input: blood. Every receptor here comes from a man aged 18-30 years in good health. CDR3s include the opening cysteine and the closing phenylalanine or tryptophan. The D gene is left open where the match is weak. Only some rows state a clone size, as once, few, many or a class for expanded clones.

clone_size | d_call | j_call | v_call | cdr3_nt | cdr3_aa
NA | TRBD1 | TRBJ1-1 | TRBV20-1 | TGCAGTGCTAGGTCGACAGGGGCGGACACTGAAGCTTTCTTT | CSARSTGADTEAFF
NA | NA | TRBJ1-3 | TRBV29-1 | TGCAGCGTTGCCCTACGTCAGGCGGGAAACACCATATATTTT | CSVALRQAGNTIYF
NA | TRBD2 | TRBJ2-7 | TRBV3-1 | TGTGCCAGCAGCCTCCATGAGCGGGGCTACGAGCAGTACTTC | CASSLHERGYEQYF
NA | TRBD2 | TRBJ2-2 | TRBV7-9 | TGTGCCAGCAGCTCTACTAGCGGGGAGAACACCGGGGAGCTGTTTTTT | CASSSTSGENTGELFF
NA | NA | TRBJ2-3 | TRBV6-2/TRBV6-3 | TGTGCCAGCAGTTCCGCGGGACAGTTCACAGATACGCAGTATTTT | CASSSAGQFTDTQYF
NA | TRBD2 | TRBJ2-1 | TRBV11-2 | TGTGCCAGCAGAGAGAGCGGGAGCTTGACGTGGGCTGAGCAGTTCTTC | CASRESGSLTWAEQFF
few | NA | TRBJ1-2 | TRBV4-1 | TGCGCCAGCAGCCAAAGCCCCCATGGCTACACCTTC | CASSQSPHGYTF
NA | NA | TRBJ2-7 | TRBV6-5 | TGTGCCAGCAGCTCGCGGTGGGGGGCCGAGCAGTACTTC | CASSSRWGAEQYF
once | NA | TRBJ2-5 | TRBV4-1 | TGCGCCAGCAGCCAAGTGTGGGAAAAGGAAGAGACCCAGTACTTC | CASSQVWEKEETQYF
NA | NA | TRBJ2-7 | TRBV7-2 | TGTGCCAGCACCCACCTAGGGAAGCAGTACTTC | CASTHLGKQYF
NA | NA | TRBJ1-1 | TRBV28 | TGTGCCAGCAGTTTAGGGGAGGACACTGAAGCTTTCTTT | CASSLGEDTEAFF